The clone carrying this T cell receptor beta chain was seen many times. The antigen remains undetermined. Authors of the study amplified TCR beta CDR3 regions from RNA transcripts. HTBI primers were the set used in a first-round RT-PCR of the TCR CDR3. TCRdb re-derived calls from the multiplex PCR reads in MiXCR, one entry per CDR3 protein. This table has hundreds of thousands of distinct CDR3 sequences, about 19% appearing once. The sample belongs to a study of T cells in Graves' hyperthyroidism and ophthalmopathy. Not enrolled were patients with uncontrolled infection, other autoimmune disease, pregnancy or lactation. Progressors' blood was drawn at hyperthyroidism diagnosis, before ophthalmopathy symptoms. The study, taken as a whole, reports: Within blood appeared most thyroid clonotypes that had expanded above 0.001. The model forecast ophthalmopathy, anticipating it by a median about 7 months before onset.

Germline V gene sequence: CDR1 SNHLY, CDR2 FYNNEI. J lost 4 bases, V lost 0 bases, and 4 bases had no gene match. The CDR3 contains 16 residues. The sample was blood. The origin of this receptor is a woman in her fifties or sixties with Graves' hyperthyroidism that later progressed to Graves' ophthalmopathy. The V call is TRBV2, the J call TRBJ2-3; TRBD1 matches at 10 bases. The CDR3 is CASSEAGQGIADTQYF. The CDR3 DNA follows: TGTGCCAGCAGTGAAGCGGGACAGGGGATTGCAGATACGCAGTATTTT. Combining the CDR3 with reference TRBV2 and TRBJ2-3 gives the whole variable domain EPEVTQTPSHQVTQMGQEVILRCVPISNHLYFYWYRQILGQKVEFLVSFYNNEISEKSEIFDDQFSVERPDGSNFTLKIRSTKLEDSAMYFCASSEAGQGIADTQYFGPGTRLTVL.